Below, 22 T cell receptor beta chains from the same sample are listed, as sequenced in a study of T cell repertoires in cytomegalovirus infection (dated by TCRdb to the late 2010s). For these TCRs, the target antigens are not known. The treatment or condition label, as the study defines it: in vitro stimulation with specific CMV peptide epitopes to enrich CMV-specific T cells. Sequencing instrument: Illumina HiSeq 1500. TCRdb reprocessing: public reads trimmed at Q25 with fastp, clones called with MiXCR, in-frame beta chains kept. Here each entry gathers all rows of one CDR3 protein and keeps the most common genes and DNA. For this sample the table gives under 200,000 distinct CDR3 sequences, of which about a fifth were detected only once. The ten most abundant clones make up about 25% of the sample. Specimen: CD8+ T cells from cultured PBMCs, collected from culture after CMV antigen stimulation. Source of these receptors: a human donor in good health (CMV status not recorded). Some clones in this sample may be carry-over from other donors' samples.

The chain uses TRBV6-1 and TRBJ2-1, with 8 nucleotides matching TRBD2. V was clipped by 6 bases and J by 12 bases; unmatched bases: 7. The CDR3 runs 12 residues. Germline values: CDR1 MNHNS, CDR2 SASEGT. CDR3 amino acids: CASRRGREGQFF. CDR3 nucleotides: TGTGCCAGCAGGAGGGGCCGGGAGGGGCAGTTCTTC.

This chain connects TRBV11-2 to TRBJ2-7; 7 bases line up with TRBD1. The CDR3 totals 14 residues. Germline V gene data show CDR1 as SGHAT and CDR2 as FQNNGV. V shed 1 base and J 5 bases; nucleotides not matched to a gene: 5. The CDR3 here is CASSLVGDRDEQYF. For the CDR3, the DNA is TGTGCCAGCAGCTTAGTGGGAGACAGGGACGAGCAGTACTTC.

This clonotype was seen a few times. This sequence joins TRBV7-8 and TRBJ2-1; D is undetermined. V lost 8 bases to trimming and J lost 5 bases, with 13 bases between them. The CDR3 is 13 residues long. CDR1 is SGHVS and CDR2 is FQNEAQ in the germline V gene. This chain's CDR3 is CASGPGTNNEQFF. The CDR3 DNA reads as TGTGCCAGCGGCCCCGGTACAAACAATGAGCAGTTCTTC. The whole variable domain, remainder taken from reference TRBV7-8 and TRBJ2-1, is GAGVSQSPRYKVAKRGQDVALRCDPISGHVSLFWYQQALGQGPEFLTYFQNEAQLDKSGLPSDRFFAERPEGSVSTLKIQRTQQEDSAVYLCASGPGTNNEQFFGPGTRLTVL.

This clonotype has only a few counts. The V call is TRBV6-2 or TRBV6-3, the J call TRBJ1-2, with TRBD1 matching 11 bases. Germline assignment: CDR1 MNHEY and CDR2 SVGEGT. This CDR3 comprises 15 residues. Trimming cost V 2 bases and J 13 bases; bases outside gene matches: 12. DNA of the CDR3: TGTGCCAGCAGTTACGCCCGGACAGGGGGCTCGGCAAGCACCTTC. Translation: CASSYARTGGSASTF.

In this sample, this clonotype turned up a few times. This sequence joins TRBV2 and TRBJ2-1; TRBD1 might be the D (7 bases). Per germline, CDR1 SNHLY and CDR2 FYNNEI. This CDR3 spans 14 amino acids. Trimming cost V 8 bases and J 9 bases, with 20 bases left between them. This CDR3 reads CASPWRGQSVEQFF. DNA for the CDR3: TGTGCCAGCCCTTGGAGGGGGCAATCAGTTGAGCAGTTCTTC.

This clonotype appeared a few times. This CDR3 reads CASSPLLAGASITIQETQYF. CDR3 sequence (DNA): TGTGCCAGCAGTCCTCTACTAGCGGGAGCGTCAATTACTATCCAAGAGACCCAGTACTTC. The genes are TRBV28 and TRBJ2-5; TRBD2 matches 11 bases. V shed 5 bases and J 1 base; nucleotides not matched to a gene: 18. This CDR3 is 20 amino acids long. Germline V gene sequence: CDR1 MDHEN, CDR2 SYDVKM.

This clonotype appeared a few times. The chain employs TRBV2 and TRBJ1-3, with TRBD1 identical over 10 bases. J gave up 9 bases and V 2 bases, and 13 bases lay outside the gene matches. CDR1 SNHLY and CDR2 FYNNEI come from the germline V gene. The CDR3 totals 17 residues. CDR3 residues: CASSELFGTGELATIYF. DNA for the CDR3: TGTGCCAGCAGTGAATTGTTTGGGACAGGGGAGTTAGCCACCATATATTTT.

The chain employs TRBV6-4 and TRBJ2-3; D remains unclear. Trimming removed 4 bases at V and 1 base at J, with 9 bases between. From germline, CDR1 is MRHNA and CDR2 SNTAGT. This CDR3 has 14 residues. Here the CDR3 reads CASSAYSGTDTQYF. Here the CDR3 DNA reads TGTGCCAGCAGTGCCTATTCAGGCACAGATACGCAGTATTTT.

This clonotype was detected a few times. The chain couples TRBV4-1 to TRBJ1-2; 8 nucleotides line up with TRBD1. J was trimmed by 5 bases and V by 0 bases; bases with no gene match: 8. Per the germline V gene, CDR1 is MGHRA and CDR2 is YSYEKL. The CDR3 is 16 amino acids. The CDR3 reads CASSQETGAILYGYTF. Written as DNA, the CDR3 is TGCGCCAGCAGCCAAGAGACAGGGGCTATCTTATATGGCTACACCTTC.

At least ten counts were recorded for this clonotype. This chain joins TRBV11-2 and TRBJ1-4, with 12 bases aligning to TRBD1. The V and J ends lost 5 bases and 9 bases, in that order; junction bases with no gene match: 7. Looked up from germline, CDR1 is SGHAT and CDR2 is FQNNGV. This CDR3 is built from 15 residues. CDR3 region: CASSDWDRGLQKLFF. CDR3 nucleotides: TGTGCCAGCAGCGATTGGGACAGGGGGCTTCAAAAACTGTTTTTT.

This clonotype turned up a few times. V and J are TRBV20-1 and TRBJ2-7; maybe TRBD1 (5 bases). Germline CDR1 reads DFQATT; CDR2 reads SNEGSKA (reference sequence). V was clipped by 5 bases and J by 1 base, with 15 bases between them. This CDR3 region has 14 residues. CDR3 sequence reads: CSAQSPTDSYEQYF. CDR3 in DNA: TGCAGTGCTCAATCCCCGACAGATTCCTACGAGCAGTACTTC.

This clonotype was recorded a few times. One end of the junction is discordant with germline, which a read error may explain. The chain recombines TRBV6-6 with TRBJ2-2, with D perhaps matching TRBD2 (6 bases). The CDR3 is made up of 12 amino acids. CDR1 and CDR2 (germline): MNHNY, SVGAGI (reference sequence). CDR3 loop: CASSYSWGEPFF. For the CDR3, the DNA is TGTGCCAGCAGTTACTCATGGGGGGAGCCGTTTTTT.

The chain uses TRBV29-1 and TRBJ2-4; a possible D gene is TRBD1 (6 bases). Germline-derived CDR1 and CDR2 are SQVTM and ANQGSEA. The CDR3 spans 13 residues. V dropped 4 bases and J dropped 7 bases, with 14 bases sitting between them. Here the CDR3 DNA reads TGCAGCGTTGGGGCAGGGGATCTCAACATTCAGTACTTC. This gives the protein CSVGAGDLNIQYF.

This clonotype was counted a few times. DNA of the CDR3: TGCAGTGCTAGTGGAAGTGACACTAATGAAAAACTGTTTTTT. It yields the protein CSASGSDTNEKLFF. The J gene is TRBJ1-4, the V gene TRBV20-1; no clear D gene. Germline CDR1 and CDR2: DFQATT and SNEGSKA (reference sequence). The V end lost 3 bases, the J end lost 2 bases, and 10 bases lay between the germline ends. This CDR3 region has 14 residues.

This clonotype showed up just a few times. The V call is TRBV27, the J call TRBJ2-1; D may be TRBD1 (6 bases). This CDR3 has 14 amino acids. Germline CDR1 and CDR2: MNHEY and SMNVEV (reference sequence). The germline V and J ends were trimmed by 4 bases and 9 bases, with 16 bases remaining between them. The DNA for the CDR3 is TGTGCCAGCAGTTCGACAGGTCCAGGCGGTGAGCAGTTCTTC. Translation gives CASSSTGPGGEQFF.

The J gene is TRBJ2-2, the V gene TRBV6-5, with D tentatively TRBD2 (5 bases). V shed 3 bases and J shed 4 bases, with 12 bases lying between them. Germline V CDR1 and CDR2: MNHEY, SVGAGI. The CDR3 is made up of 15 amino acids. The CDR3 bases are TGTGCCAGCAGTTATTCAACCCGGGGCACCGGGGAGCTGTTTTTT. Encoded protein: CASSYSTRGTGELFF.

This clonotype appeared a few times. The CDR3 nucleotides read TGTGCCAGCAGCTTAGCCGATGAAAAACTGTTTTTT. Its translation: CASSLADEKLFF. J is TRBJ1-4 and V is TRBV7-6; no clear D gene. This CDR3 region has 12 residues. CDR1 is SGHVS and CDR2 is FNYEAQ in the germline V gene. V was clipped by 0 bases and J by 6 bases, with 2 bases between them.

This clonotype was observed a few times. The CDR3 DNA reads TGTGCCAGCAGTTTATTTAGGGCCTGGTGGGGCGAAAAACTGTTTTTT. It yields the protein CASSLFRAWWGEKLFF. The chain couples TRBV12-3 or TRBV12-4 to TRBJ1-4; D is perhaps TRBD1 (5 bases). The V gene lost 2 bases and the J gene lost 8 bases, with 18 bases spanning the gap. This CDR3 has 16 residues.

This clonotype has more than one count but fewer than ten. The chain links TRBV4-1 to TRBJ1-1; no clear D gene. V was shortened by 6 bases and J by 0 bases, with 5 bases between the two germline ends. CDR3 length: 12 amino acids. Germline lookup yields CDR1 MGHRA and CDR2 YSYEKL. CDR3 DNA sequence: TGCGCCAGCAGTGAAGTGAACACTGAAGCTTTCTTT. This translates into CASSEVNTEAFF.

This clonotype has just a few counts. The CDR3 here is CASSFSGGAVNEQFF. In DNA form, the CDR3 reads TGTGCCAGCAGCTTTAGCGGGGGGGCCGTGAATGAGCAGTTCTTC. The rearrangement joins TRBV7-6 to TRBJ2-1; 11 nucleotides line up with TRBD2. V shed 3 bases and J 7 bases; nucleotides not matched to a gene: 5. The CDR3 is 15 residues long. CDR1 is SGHVS, CDR2 FNYEAQ, per germline.

This chain joins TRBV7-2 and TRBJ1-1; no clear D gene. V lost 6 bases and J 3 bases, leaving 11 bases between the germline ends. The CDR3 covers 13 residues. Germline V gene data show CDR1 as SGHTA and CDR2 as FQGNSA. The CDR3 protein is CASSPFSYTEAFF. The CDR3 nucleotides are TGTGCCAGCAGTCCTTTCTCCTACACTGAAGCTTTCTTT.

This clonotype was observed a handful of times. The chain couples TRBV6-5 to TRBJ1-2; TRBD1 is a possible D gene (5 bases). V dropped 6 bases and J dropped 6 bases, with 20 bases sitting between them. This CDR3 spans 15 amino acids. Germline assignment: CDR1 MNHEY and CDR2 SVGAGI. CDR3 amino acids: CASSSRGDARDGYTF. In DNA, the CDR3 is TGTGCCAGCAGCTCACGCGGGGACGCCCGAGATGGCTACACCTTC.